This is a list of T cell receptor beta chains from one sample in a study of identical twins. TCRdb analysed the 5' RACE reads with MiXCR anew, one entry per CDR3 protein. This table holds about 300,000 distinct CDR3 sequences, around an eighth found once. The sample was also reused in another study, on yellow fever vaccine responses in identical twins.

The material sequenced was CD8+ T cells sorted from blood. These receptors were taken from a woman between 18 and 30 years old in good health. Each CDR3 is given with its conserved first and last residue. A D gene is named only where the DNA matches it firmly.

>NA|TRBJ1-2|TRBV12-3/TRBV12-4|14
CASSLGPGDYGYTF
>NA|TRBJ1-5|TRBV7-3|17
CASSFARGSQRNQPQHF
>TRBD2|TRBJ2-7|TRBV4-2|20
CASSRAPGTSGRNSPYEQYF
>TRBD2|TRBJ2-7|TRBV28|14
CASSLEAGGSEQYF
>TRBD1|TRBJ2-1|TRBV20-1|15
CSASPGQGKYDEQFF
>TRBD2|TRBJ2-5|TRBV11-2|15
CASSLWTGGEETQYF
>TRBD1|TRBJ2-7|TRBV12-3/TRBV12-4|13
CASSQDRANEQYF
>NA|TRBJ2-1|TRBV7-9|8
CASSLQFF
>TRBD2|TRBJ2-3|TRBV12-3/TRBV12-4|16
CAGGTSGGLGTDTQYF
>NA|TRBJ2-5|TRBV7-6|14
CASNLELGAETQYF
>TRBD1|TRBJ2-7|TRBV7-8|14
CASSNSGQFYEQYF
>TRBD2|TRBJ2-5|TRBV29-1|16
CSVDGLAGETGETQYF
>NA|TRBJ1-2|TRBV4-2|15
CASSQDDFTGYGYTF
>NA|TRBJ1-2|TRBV10-3|13
CAISGGNNYGYTF
>TRBD1|TRBJ2-5|TRBV4-1|17
CASSHILRLGQGETQYF
>TRBD2|TRBJ2-7|TRBV15|14
CATSVLGLAAEQYF
>NA|TRBJ2-1|TRBV4-1|16
CASSLRQHINDNEQFF
>TRBD1|TRBJ1-1|TRBV20-1|13
CSDATGDRGEAFF
>TRBD2|TRBJ2-5|TRBV20-1|14
CSARSGREQETQYF
>NA|TRBJ2-3|TRBV12-3/TRBV12-4|16
CASSKLDLTARGTQYF
>NA|TRBJ1-2|TRBV12-3/TRBV12-4|13
CASSLAPGGGYTF
>NA|TRBJ1-1|TRBV20-1|16
CSARGGHGERTTEAFF
>NA|TRBJ2-1|TRBV6-5|14
CASSYSSVGNEQFF
>NA|TRBJ2-7|TRBV5-1|16
CASSGRTDSPFYEQYF
>TRBD2|TRBJ2-1|TRBV29-1|15
CSVHTGLAADNEQFF
>NA|TRBJ2-2|TRBV27|16
CASSLPRGRNTGELFF
>NA|TRBJ2-5|TRBV5-1|14
CASSLVSVKETQYF
>NA|TRBJ2-5|TRBV10-3|11
CAISETETQYF
>NA|TRBJ2-7|TRBV27|13
CASSSSADYEQYF
>TRBD2|TRBJ2-3|TRBV10-3|15
CAISLAGEEEDTQYF
>NA|TRBJ2-1|TRBV27|13
CASSLARDNEQFF
>NA|TRBJ1-4|TRBV29-1|13
CSVGGRDEGKLFF
>TRBD2|TRBJ2-7|TRBV18|15
CASSPLVAGSYEQYF
>NA|TRBJ2-1|TRBV15|15
CATSRVRDQGHEQFF
>TRBD1|TRBJ2-1|TRBV5-1|16
CASRLTAGTGRNEQFF
>NA|TRBJ2-6|TRBV15|15
CATGPGSLGANVLTF
>TRBD2|TRBJ2-1|TRBV13|15
CASSYPSGGPNEQFF
>NA|TRBJ2-7|TRBV3-1|14
CASSQFAADYEQYF